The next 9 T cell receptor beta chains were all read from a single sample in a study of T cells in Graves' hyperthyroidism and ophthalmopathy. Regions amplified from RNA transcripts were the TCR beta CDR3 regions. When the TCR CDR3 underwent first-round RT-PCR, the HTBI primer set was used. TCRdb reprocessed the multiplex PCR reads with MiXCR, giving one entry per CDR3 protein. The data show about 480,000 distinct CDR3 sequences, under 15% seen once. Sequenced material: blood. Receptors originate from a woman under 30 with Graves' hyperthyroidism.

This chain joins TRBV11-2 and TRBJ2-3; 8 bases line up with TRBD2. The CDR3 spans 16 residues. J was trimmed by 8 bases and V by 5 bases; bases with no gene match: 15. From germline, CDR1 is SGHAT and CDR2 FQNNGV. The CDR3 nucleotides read TGTGCCAGCAGCACCCGGCCCGCGCGGGAGGCTGGTACGCAGTATTTT. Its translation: CASSTRPAREAGTQYF.

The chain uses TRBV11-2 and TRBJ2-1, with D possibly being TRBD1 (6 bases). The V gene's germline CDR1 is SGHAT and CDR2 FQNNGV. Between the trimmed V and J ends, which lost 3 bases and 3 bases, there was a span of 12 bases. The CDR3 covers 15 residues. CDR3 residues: CASSLGAELYNEQFF. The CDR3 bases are TGTGCCAGCAGCTTGGGGGCGGAACTCTACAATGAGCAGTTCTTC.

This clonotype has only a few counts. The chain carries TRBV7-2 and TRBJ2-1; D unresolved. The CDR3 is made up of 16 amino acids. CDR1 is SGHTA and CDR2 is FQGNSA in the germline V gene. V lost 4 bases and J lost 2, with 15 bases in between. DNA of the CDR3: TGTGCCAGCAGCTGGGCTACCACTGCAACCTACAATGAGCAGTTCTTC. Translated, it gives CASSWATTATYNEQFF.

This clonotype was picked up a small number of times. CDR3: CASSHSEPGGYTF. The CDR3 DNA sequence: TGCGCCAGCAGCCACTCTGAGCCAGGTGGCTACACCTTC. The chain combines TRBV4-1 with TRBJ1-2; unclear D gene. This CDR3 region has 13 residues. Trimming took 3 bases from V and 7 from J, leaving 12 bases between them. Germline V gives CDR1 MGHRA, CDR2 YSYEKL.

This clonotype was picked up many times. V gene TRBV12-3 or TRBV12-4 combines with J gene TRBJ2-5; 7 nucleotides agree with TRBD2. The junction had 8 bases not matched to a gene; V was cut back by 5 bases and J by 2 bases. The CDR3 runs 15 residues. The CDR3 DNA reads TGTGCCAGCAGTCCTAGCGGCACCAGACAAGAGACCCAGTACTTC. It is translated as CASSPSGTRQETQYF.

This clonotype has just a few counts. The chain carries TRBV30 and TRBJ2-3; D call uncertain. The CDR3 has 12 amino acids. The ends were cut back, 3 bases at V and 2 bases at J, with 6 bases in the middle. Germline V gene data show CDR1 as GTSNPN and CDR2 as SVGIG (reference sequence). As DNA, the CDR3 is TGTGCCTGGAGCAAAACCACAGATACGCAGTATTTT. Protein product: CAWSKTTDTQYF.

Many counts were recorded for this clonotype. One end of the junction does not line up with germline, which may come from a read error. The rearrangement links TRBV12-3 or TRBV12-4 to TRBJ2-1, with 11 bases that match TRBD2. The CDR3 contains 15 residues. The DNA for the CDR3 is TGTGCCAGCAGATTAGCGGGAGGGGCACACAATGAGCAGTTCTTC. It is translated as CASRLAGGAHNEQFF.

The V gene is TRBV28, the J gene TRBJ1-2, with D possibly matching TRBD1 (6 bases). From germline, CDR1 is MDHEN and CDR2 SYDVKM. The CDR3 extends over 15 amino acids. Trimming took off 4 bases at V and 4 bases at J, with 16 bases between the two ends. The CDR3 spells CASSSPGVYGYGYTF. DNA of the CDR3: TGTGCCAGCAGTTCCCCAGGGGTTTACGGCTATGGCTACACCTTC.

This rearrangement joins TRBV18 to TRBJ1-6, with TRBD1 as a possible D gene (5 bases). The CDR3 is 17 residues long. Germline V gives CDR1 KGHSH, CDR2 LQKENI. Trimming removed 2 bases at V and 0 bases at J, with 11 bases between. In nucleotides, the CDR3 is TGTGCCAGCTCACCATCCCGACAGAGCTCCTATAATTCACCCCTCCACTTT. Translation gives CASSPSRQSSYNSPLHF.